The rows below give T cell receptor beta chains drawn from one sample of a study of T cells after yellow fever vaccination. TCRdb used MiXCR to reprocess the 5' RACE reads, holding one entry per CDR3 protein. Of 500,000 to 700,000 distinct CDR3 sequences listed, approximately 21% are singletons. The input for sequencing was PBMCs, taken 15 days after the yellow fever booster vaccination. All receptors come from a man younger than 45 who received the YFV17D yellow fever vaccine. Each CDR3 is given with its conserved first and last residue. The D gene is left open where the match is weak. Clone size, where shown, is once, few, many, or a class for clones that have expanded.

J gene | V gene | clone size | D gene | CDR3 protein | CDR3 DNA
TRBJ2-3 | TRBV20-1 | few | NA | CSARDSHTQYF | TGCAGTGCTAGAGATTCCCATACGCAGTATTTT
TRBJ1-1 | TRBV15 | few | NA | CATSRTGVRTEAFF | TGTGCCACCAGCAGGACAGGAGTTAGAACTGAAGCTTTCTTT
TRBJ1-4 | TRBV28 | NA | NA | CASRTYVRGPTNEKLFF | TGTGCCAGCAGAACCTACGTCAGGGGACCTACTAATGAAAAACTGTTTTTT
TRBJ2-5 | TRBV7-8 | many | TRBD2 | CASTPRTSGLRAQYF | TGTGCCAGCACCCCAAGGACTAGCGGGCTCCGGGCCCAGTACTTC
TRBJ2-7 | TRBV7-2 | few | NA | CASSLSIAYEQYF | TGTGCCAGCAGCTTGTCCATTGCCTACGAGCAGTACTTC
TRBJ2-5 | TRBV7-2 | few | NA | CASIPAGRQETQYF | TGTGCCAGCATCCCCGCAGGGCGACAAGAGACCCAGTACTTC
TRBJ2-7 | TRBV21-1 | NA | NA | CASSKKASGREQYF | TGTGCCAGCAGCAAAAAGGCTAGCGGTCGCGAGCAGTACTTC
TRBJ2-1 | TRBV28 | NA | NA | CASSYPGAEYEQFF | TGTGCCAGCAGTTATCCGGGAGCGGAATATGAGCAGTTCTTC
TRBJ2-1 | TRBV20-1 | NA | TRBD2 | CSFSAGSRNEQFF | TGCAGTTTTTCAGCGGGATCGAGAAATGAGCAGTTCTTC
TRBJ2-3 | TRBV20-1 | few | TRBD2 | CSARDQTSGTTDTQYF | TGCAGTGCTAGAGACCAGACTAGCGGAACCACAGATACGCAGTATTTT